This TCR beta chain was recorded in a study of shared clonotypes between healthy human individuals. Study-level points and caveats: Genetic and exposure-history diversity was limited by the few donors.

Profiled with immunoSEQ multiplex PCR; TCRdb holds only in-frame clones, not every one. This sample has about 2.2 million clones; approximately 94% occur once, and the top ten carry roughly 1.7%. Note on this clone: No antigen is known for it.

V dropped 2 bases and J dropped 0 bases, with 8 bases sitting between them. Germline CDR1 and CDR2: MNHNS and SASEGT. The CDR3 is 15 residues long. Only CD45RO-negative cells positively selected for CCR7 counted as naive CD8 cells, so terminally differentiated effector memory CD45RA+ cells were excluded. The donors, healthy adults who were HIV-negative, had experienced no recent acute infections or vaccinations. Those who donated, Caucasian adults without exception, all lived in Nashville, Tennessee. The chain recombines TRBV6-1 with TRBJ1-5; D remains unclear. Sequenced sample: naive CD8+ T cells from PBMCs. The sequence was obtained from a man between 18 and 35 years old in good health. Some clones in this sample may be carry-over from other donors' samples. The CDR3 reads CASSESWDSNQPQHF. CDR3 coding DNA: TGTGCCAGCAGTGAAAGCTGGGATAGCAATCAGCCCCAGCATTTT.